This T cell receptor (beta chain) originates from a study of early T cells in non-severe SARS-CoV-2 infection (dated by TCRdb to the early 2020s). Some background on the complete study: Bulk RNA from unsorted whole blood was used for TCR sequencing, so alpha and beta chains could not be paired.

On this clonotype: Its specific antigen is unknown. Nothing much larger sits one base from this clone, and base qualities are not available.

The germline V gene gives CDR1 as SQVTM and CDR2 as ANQGSEA. V is clipped by 7 bases and J by 1 base, and the sequence between their germline boundaries is 11 bases long. The CDR3 contains 13 residues, cysteine and phenylalanine counted. Only the CDR3 part of the read is kept: 39 bases, read in frame from the first base. Study-wide conclusions, independent of this receptor: VDJdb matching was skewed toward anti-spike CD8 responses and likely underestimated virus-specific expansions, missing private and CD4 specificities.

Libraries were constructed by 5' RACE. These reads were obtained on a NextSeq 500. Unique molecular identifiers were attached to individual cDNA molecules in the TCR library protocol so that sequencing error and PCR bias could be corrected. Sequencing covered both TCR alpha and beta chains, and within each sample the abundances of alpha and beta sequences were tightly co-correlated. The authors' analysis ran thus. Decombinator V4 was used to perform V gene, J gene and CDR3 annotation of TCR sequences. Expanded TCRs were defined as changing significantly between any two time points under a Poisson model with p below 0.0001. Abundances of TCRs were expressed as counts per million after normalisation to the total number of TCRs sequenced in each sample. MAIT TCRs were defined by TRAV1-2 paired with TRAJ12, TRAJ20 or TRAJ33, and iNKT TCRs by TRAV10 paired with TRAJ18. VDJdb, accessed 1 November 2021, was searched for CMV, EBV and SARS-CoV-2 annotated TCRs, excluding TCRs annotated for multiple antigens. In TCRdb, the public reads were trimmed at Q25 with fastp and aligned with MiXCR, with productive beta chains retained. All rows with the same CDR3 protein become a single entry with the most common DNA and genes. The V and J calls shown here were made by TCRdb, not taken from the authors' results. The sample yields 75,000 or so distinct CDR3 sequences; 11% to 15% were counted once. Roughly 11% of the sample rests with the top ten.

The study was a case-control design nested within a healthcare worker cohort in London, UK, with weekly nasopharyngeal swab PCR tests and blood sampling. Between 23 and 31 March 2020, the week of the UK lockdown, healthcare workers were enrolled and then followed up weekly for as long as 16 weeks. This chain is built from TRBV29-1 and TRBJ2-4; the D gene is perhaps TRBD1 or TRBD2, each of them matching over 5 bases. The receptor's source is an adult who was a healthcare worker with PCR-confirmed SARS-CoV-2 infection or an uninfected control (not recorded which). The sequenced material came from whole blood. The nucleotides are TGCAGCGGGGGAGCAGGGGCCAAAAACATTCAGTACTTC. It translates to CSGGAGAKNIQYF.